The clone carrying this TCR beta chain has only a few counts. Antigen specificity is unknown. TCRdb keeps only in-frame clones here, not all; method: immunoSEQ multiplex PCR. This sample yields about 86,000 clones, of which about nine tenths are seen a single time; less than 25% belongs to the top ten. These data originate in a study of PD-1 blockade in classical Hodgkin lymphoma. Findings of the study overall: Lower baseline TCR diversity was reported for newly diagnosed patients than for healthy donors.

No patient escaped relapse after autologous stem cell transplantation, and brentuximab vedotin exposure varied. Germline lookup yields CDR1 SGHRS and CDR2 YFSETQ. V was clipped by 3 bases and J by 7 bases; unmatched bases: 8. This CDR3 comprises 14 residues. Specimen: peripheral blood mononuclear cells (PBMCs), collected at baseline. The chain is built from TRBV5-1 and TRBJ2-7, with 9 bases that match TRBD2. This receptor was obtained from a human donor with classical Hodgkin lymphoma. In DNA, the CDR3 is TGCGCCAGCAGCTCGCGGGAGGGGGCAGGGGAGCAGTACTTC. Its translation: CASSSREGAGEQYF.